The 27 T cell receptor beta chains presented below share a single source sample, sequenced in a study of cytotoxic CD8 clonotypes in ibrutinib-treated CLL. Assay used: immunoSEQ multiplex PCR; TCRdb lists only in-frame clones, some missing. The data hold about 140,000 clones, with under 95% observed a single time. The source material was PBMCs, sampled after 12 months of ibrutinib treatment. The receptors were gathered from a human donor with chronic lymphocytic leukemia.

This clone was seen only once. The chain carries TRBV6-5 and TRBJ1-1; D call uncertain. Trimming shortened V by 0 bases and J by 4 bases, and 12 bases separated the two germline ends. The CDR3 has 15 residues. Germline values: CDR1 MNHEY, CDR2 SVGAGI. CDR3 protein: CASSYSREVGTEAFF. CDR3 in DNA: TGTGCCAGCAGTTACTCGAGGGAGGTCGGCACTGAAGCTTTCTTT.

The rearrangement links TRBV6-6 to TRBJ2-7; TRBD2 aligns across 9 bases. From germline, CDR1 is MNHNY and CDR2 SVGAGI (reference sequence). The CDR3 runs to 13 residues. V was pared by 4 bases and J by 5 bases, with 3 bases of the junction left unmatched. The CDR3 protein is CASSFKREDEQYF. In nucleotides, the CDR3 is TGTGCCAGCAGTTTTAAGCGGGAGGACGAGCAGTACTTC.

The V and J genes are TRBV15 and TRBJ2-1; tentatively, D is TRBD1 (5 bases). Germline V gene lookup returns CDR1 LNHNV and CDR2 YYDKDF (reference sequence). The CDR3 has 14 residues. V was trimmed by 1 base and J by 12 bases, leaving 16 bases between them. This CDR3 is CATSRGQGRRGQFF. In nucleotides, the CDR3 is TGTGCCACCAGCAGAGGTCAGGGCCGAAGGGGGCAGTTCTTC.

The chain carries TRBV30 and TRBJ1-5; D may be TRBD1 (5 bases). This CDR3 region has 14 residues. V dropped 5 bases and J dropped 7 bases, with 18 bases sitting between them. CDR1 GTSNPN and CDR2 SVGIG come from the germline V gene (reference sequence). The CDR3: CAWDLGQGKQPQHF. In DNA, the CDR3 is TGTGCCTGGGACCTCGGGCAGGGAAAACAGCCCCAGCATTTT.

V is TRBV6-5 and J is TRBJ2-3; D gene uncertain. Germline CDR1 reads MNHEY; CDR2 reads SVGAGI. CDR3 length: 11 residues. Trimming removed 1 base from V and 6 bases from J, with 2 bases in between. The CDR3 reads CASSYLDTQYF. CDR3 DNA: TGTGCCAGCAGTTACTTGGATACGCAGTATTTT.

This rearrangement joins TRBV4-3 to TRBJ2-2, with D unclear. CDR1 and CDR2 (germline): LGHNA, YSLEER. This CDR3 contains 16 residues. The ends were cut back, 4 bases at V and 0 bases at J, with 12 bases in the middle. The CDR3 spells CASSPEVNTNTGELFF. The CDR3 coding sequence is TGCGCCAGCAGCCCCGAAGTTAACACGAACACCGGGGAGCTGTTTTTT.

The J gene is TRBJ1-4, the V gene TRBV28, with D hard to call. This CDR3 is built from 14 residues. CDR1 MDHEN and CDR2 SYDVKM come from the germline V gene. The V end was cut by 3 bases, the J end by 11 bases, with 16 bases between. For the CDR3, the DNA is TGTGCCAGCAGTTTTGCTGCTTCCGAGTTCAAACTGTTTTTT. Amino acid sequence: CASSFAASEFKLFF.

The chain recombines TRBV27 with TRBJ1-4; TRBD1 aligns across 10 bases. Germline lookup yields CDR1 MNHEY and CDR2 SMNVEV (reference sequence). The CDR3 has 14 residues. V was pared by 4 bases and J by 11 bases, with 7 bases of the junction left unmatched. CDR3 nucleotide sequence: TGTGCCAGCAGTTCGGGACAGGGGATAGGGAAACTGTTTTTT. This gives the protein CASSSGQGIGKLFF.

The gene calls are TRBV7-6 and TRBJ2-5; 11 nucleotides align to TRBD2. Germline V CDR1 and CDR2: SGHVS, FNYEAQ. V lost 3 bases and J lost 5; bases outside the gene matches: 5. CDR3 length equals 15 residues. CDR3 bases: TGTGCCAGCAGCTTTAGCGGGAGGGCCGAGGAGACCCAGTACTTC. This encodes CASSFSGRAEETQYF.

This sequence joins TRBV18 and TRBJ2-7; 8 positions match TRBD1. V shed 3 bases and J 0 bases; nucleotides not matched to a gene: 4. Germline V gives CDR1 KGHSH, CDR2 LQKENI. This CDR3 region has 15 residues. CDR3 protein: CASSPGTGASYEQYF. DNA for the CDR3: TGTGCCAGCTCACCCGGGACAGGCGCCTCCTACGAGCAGTACTTC. Using reference TRBV18 and TRBJ2-7 for the parts outside the CDR3, the full variable domain is NAGVMQNPRHLVRRRGQEARLRCSPMKGHSHVYWYRQLPEEGLKFMVYLQKENIIDESGMPKERFSAEFPKEGPSILRIQQVVRGDSAAYFCASSPGTGASYEQYFGPGTRLTVT.

The rearrangement joins TRBV7-3 to TRBJ2-7, with a possible D match to TRBD2 (6 bases). The CDR3 covers 15 residues. V was shortened by 0 bases and J by 5 bases, with 14 bases between the two germline ends. From germline, CDR1 is SGHTA and CDR2 FQGTGA. The CDR3 coding sequence is TGTGCCAGCAGCTTAACGCGAGGAGGGCTCCACGAGCAGTACTTC. Amino acids: CASSLTRGGLHEQYF.

The chain links TRBV10-3 to TRBJ1-1; D is possibly TRBD1 (5 bases). The V and J ends lost 9 bases and 5 bases respectively, with 19 bases between them. The V gene's germline CDR1 is ENHRY and CDR2 SYGVKD. The CDR3 sequence is 14 residues long. This CDR3 reads CAIRRDLIATEAFF. The DNA of the CDR3 is TGTGCCATTCGGAGGGACCTAATCGCGACTGAAGCTTTCTTT.

The chain uses TRBV28 and TRBJ2-2, with a possible D match to TRBD1 (6 bases). Germline CDR1 is MDHEN and CDR2 is SYDVKM. The ends were cut back, 7 bases at V and 4 bases at J, with 16 bases in the middle. The CDR3 spans 15 residues. Here the CDR3 reads CASTLRTAATGELFF. CDR3 DNA: TGTGCCAGCACCCTCCGGACAGCGGCCACCGGGGAGCTGTTTTTT.

This clone was seen only once. The J gene is TRBJ1-5, the V gene TRBV6-1; 10 bases are shared with TRBD1. The CDR3 has 18 amino acids. Germline V gene data show CDR1 as MNHNS and CDR2 as SASEGT. V shed 4 bases, J shed 0 bases, and the junction held 9 bases outside the gene matches. This CDR3 is CASSGGQGTPYSNQPQHF. CDR3 nucleotide sequence: TGTGCCAGCAGTGGGGGACAGGGGACCCCTTATAGCAATCAGCCCCAGCATTTT.

The chain links TRBV5-1 to TRBJ2-5; 10 bases align to TRBD2. The CDR3 contains 17 residues. V lost 0 bases and J lost 2; bases outside the gene matches: 7. In germline, CDR1 is SGHRS, CDR2 YFSETQ. CDR3 amino acids: CASSLARTSGGQETQYF. The CDR3 coding sequence is TGCGCCAGCAGCTTGGCCCGGACTAGCGGAGGGCAAGAGACCCAGTACTTC.

This chain uses TRBV5-4 with TRBJ2-7, with TRBD1 matching over 8 bases. V lost 1 base, J lost 3 bases, and 3 bases stayed unmatched. CDR3 length equals 14 residues. CDR1 is SGHNT and CDR2 is YYREEE in the germline V gene (reference sequence). The CDR3 nucleotides are TGTGCCAGCAGCTTGCAGGGGGCTGACTACGAGCAGTACTTC. Amino acids: CASSLQGADYEQYF.

This clone was recorded once. The chain uses TRBV19 and TRBJ2-3, with 10 bases fitting TRBD2. CDR1 LNHDA and CDR2 SQIVND come from the germline V gene (reference sequence). V was pared by 3 bases and J by 6 bases, with 15 bases of the junction left unmatched. The CDR3 loop spans 18 amino acids. The CDR3 spells CASSIRASGRQVLDTQYF. Written as DNA, the CDR3 is TGTGCCAGTAGTATTAGGGCTAGCGGGAGACAAGTTTTGGATACGCAGTATTTT.

The V and J genes are TRBV6-6 and TRBJ1-5; perhaps TRBD1 as D (5 bases). V gave up 7 bases and J gave up 0 bases, with 16 bases separating them. This CDR3 contains 16 residues. Germline-derived CDR1 and CDR2 are MNHNY and SVGAGI (reference sequence). The CDR3 DNA sequence: TGTGCCAGCATGGGGACCCTCTCCCATAGCAATCAGCCCCAGCATTTT. Amino acids: CASMGTLSHSNQPQHF.

This chain connects TRBV6-6 to TRBJ2-5; unclear D gene. In germline, CDR1 is MNHNY, CDR2 SVGAGI (reference sequence). V lost 7 bases to trimming and J lost 3 bases, with 9 bases between them. The length of the CDR3 is 12 residues. The DNA of the CDR3 is TGTGCCAGCATGGAAAATGAAGAGACCCAGTACTTC. This translates into CASMENEETQYF.

The chain carries TRBV11-3 and TRBJ2-1, with 8 bases matching TRBD1. Germline assignment: CDR1 SGHNT and CDR2 YENEEA. This CDR3 is built from 15 residues. V lost 5 bases to trimming and J lost 0 bases; unmatched junction nucleotides: 3. The CDR3 region has the DNA TGTGCCAGCAGCCCTACAGGGGGCTCCTACAATGAGCAGTTCTTC. Protein product: CASSPTGGSYNEQFF.

The chain combines TRBV9 with TRBJ2-7; TRBD2 agrees at 8 bases. Germline V lookup: CDR1 SGDLS, CDR2 YYNGEE. This CDR3 contains 15 residues. Trimming cost V 7 bases and J 0 bases; bases outside gene matches: 9. This CDR3 reads CASGPTSVSSYEQYF. CDR3 coding DNA: TGTGCCAGCGGCCCGACTAGCGTCAGCTCCTACGAGCAGTACTTC.

This clone was seen only a few times. The chain employs TRBV6-5 and TRBJ2-2, with 7 bases fitting TRBD1. V lost 4 bases, J lost 11 bases, and 10 bases stayed unmatched. The CDR3 runs 14 residues. CDR1 is MNHEY and CDR2 is SVGAGI in the germline V gene. CDR3 amino acids: CASSSKLGGGELFF. CDR3 DNA sequence: TGTGCCAGCAGTTCCAAATTAGGGGGCGGCGAGCTGTTTTTT.

The chain links TRBV28 to TRBJ1-2, with unresolved D. Germline values: CDR1 MDHEN, CDR2 SYDVKM. V was cut by 2 bases and J by 0 bases, with 4 bases left in between. There are 13 residues in the CDR3. The CDR3 coding sequence is TGTGCCAGCAGTTTAGCAGCTAACTATGGCTACACCTTC. It specifies CASSLAANYGYTF.

This rearrangement joins TRBV29-1 to TRBJ2-7, with D possibly being TRBD2 (6 bases). From germline, CDR1 is SQVTM and CDR2 ANQGSEA. V lost 5 bases, J lost 7 bases, and 15 bases lay in between. The CDR3 length is 12 residues. CDR3 loop: CSVRDGAGEQYF. The CDR3 DNA reads TGCAGCGTTAGGGACGGCGCGGGGGAGCAGTACTTC.

Only one count was recorded for this clone. This sequence joins TRBV7-2 and TRBJ2-7; 7 positions agree with TRBD2. CDR3 length: 14 residues. Trimming removed 5 bases from V and 2 bases from J; junction bases left unmatched: 6. Germline V gene lookup returns CDR1 SGHTA and CDR2 FQGNSA. CDR3 nucleotides: TGTGCCAGCAGCACCCACACTAGCGCCTACGAGCAGTACTTC. Residues: CASSTHTSAYEQYF.

The gene calls are TRBV28 and TRBJ1-5; D is uncertain. Trimming shortened V by 1 base and J by 7 bases, and 11 bases separated the two germline ends. The CDR3 has 14 residues. The germline gives CDR1 MDHEN, CDR2 SYDVKM. The CDR3 region has the DNA TGTGCCAGCAGTTTATCCCCCAGGAGCCAGCCCCAGCATTTT. It codes for CASSLSPRSQPQHF.

This clone was observed once. V and J are TRBV30 and TRBJ2-5; the D call may be TRBD1 or TRBD2 (5 bases each). Germline values: CDR1 GTSNPN, CDR2 SVGIG (reference sequence). Trimming cost V 5 bases and J 4 bases, with 11 bases left between them. CDR3 size: 12 residues. In DNA, the CDR3 is TGTGCCTGGGGGACGGTGGGAGAGACCCAGTACTTC. Translated: CAWGTVGETQYF.